Each of the 22 T cell receptor beta chains below was sequenced from the same sample in a study of response to subunit inactivated influenza vaccine (dated by TCRdb to 2017 to 2018). The method behind the library was RT-PCR. The data were produced on an Illumina HiSeq 2500. Clones were called with MiXCR by TCRdb after fastp trimmed the public reads at Q25, and only in-frame beta chains were retained. Each entry merges the rows of one CDR3 protein and shows their most common DNA and genes. For this sample there are about 520,000 distinct CDR3 sequences; about 25% appear just once. Clones ranked in the top ten supply approximately 2% of the sample. This sample comprised CD4+ T cells sorted from PBMCs, obtained roughly 5 days after vaccination. These receptors came from a man in his fifties who received an inactivated influenza vaccine. Donor details come from another sample of the same person, matched by shared clones.

V usage is TRBV5-1 and J usage is TRBJ2-7; D remains unclear. The CDR3 extends over 12 amino acids. V dropped 1 base and J dropped 4 bases, with 6 bases sitting between them. From germline, CDR1 is SGHRS and CDR2 YFSETQ. The CDR3 here is CASSLSHYEQYF. CDR3 in DNA: TGCGCCAGCAGCTTGTCTCATTACGAGCAGTACTTC.

The chain uses TRBV12-3 or TRBV12-4 and TRBJ1-6; 7 bases line up with TRBD1. After removal of 6 bases from V and 6 bases from J, the junction contained 5 bases not matched to a gene. The CDR3 contains 14 residues. The DNA for the CDR3 is TGTGCCAGCAGGAAAGGGACAGTTAATTCACCCCTCCACTTT. Translating it yields CASRKGTVNSPLHF.

This clonotype was seen a handful of times. The J gene is TRBJ1-1, the V gene TRBV27; D is uncertain. The V end was cut by 1 base, the J end by 6 bases, with 9 bases between. The CDR3 spans 13 residues. CDR1 and CDR2 (germline): MNHEY, SMNVEV (reference sequence). Written as DNA, the CDR3 is TGTGCCAGCAGTTTATTCAGCGACGCTGAAGCTTTCTTT. This encodes CASSLFSDAEAFF.

This clonotype has more than one count but fewer than ten. The CDR3 bases are TGTGCCAGCAGCTTAGCGGGAAAAGGGGACTATGGCTACACCTTC. Residues: CASSLAGKGDYGYTF. This chain links TRBV7-2 with TRBJ1-2; maybe TRBD1 (5 bases). V lost 0 bases, J lost 3 bases, and 11 bases lay in between. This CDR3 is built from 15 residues. CDR1 and CDR2 (germline): SGHTA, FQGNSA. The full variable domain, its missing parts supplied by reference TRBV7-2 and TRBJ1-2, is GAGVSQSPSNKVTEKGKDVELRCDPISGHTALYWYRQSLGQGLEFLIYFQGNSAPDKSGLPSDRFSAERTGGSVSTLTIQRTQQEDSAVYLCASSLAGKGDYGYTFGSGTRLTVV.

This rearrangement joins TRBV5-5 to TRBJ2-3; D is possibly TRBD1 (5 bases). The CDR3 is 17 amino acids. V lost 0 bases, J lost 0 bases, and 14 bases lay in between. From germline, CDR1 is SGHKS and CDR2 YYEKEE (reference sequence). The DNA of the CDR3 is TGTGCCAGCAGCTTGGTCCTCCACAGGCCAAGCACAGATACGCAGTATTTT. The encoded protein is CASSLVLHRPSTDTQYF.

This clonotype was counted a few times. The chain is built from TRBV5-4 and TRBJ2-5; 7 bases line up with TRBD2. This CDR3 region has 14 residues. Losses at the gene ends were 3 bases for V and 4 bases for J; bases not matched to a gene: 6. Germline loops: CDR1 SGHNT, CDR2 YYREEE (reference sequence). CDR3 loop: CASSSTSSGETQYF. CDR3 nucleotides: TGTGCCAGCAGCTCCACATCTAGCGGAGAGACCCAGTACTTC. The variable domain in full, completed from reference TRBV5-4 and TRBJ2-5, reads ETGVTQSPTHLIKTRGQQVTLRCSSQSGHNTVSWYQQALGQGPQFIFQYYREEENGRGNFPPRFSGLQFPNYSSELNVNALELDDSALYLCASSSTSSGETQYFGPGTRLLVL.

This chain connects TRBV20-1 to TRBJ1-2, with 7 nucleotides matching TRBD1. V shed 0 bases and J 6 bases; nucleotides not matched to a gene: 4. The V gene's germline CDR1 is DFQATT and CDR2 SNEGSKA (reference sequence). This CDR3 is built from 13 residues. CDR3 in amino acids: CSAREYRGHGYTF. CDR3 DNA sequence: TGCAGTGCTAGAGAATACAGGGGACATGGCTACACCTTC.

This chain links TRBV4-2 with TRBJ2-5, with 9 bases fitting TRBD2. From germline, CDR1 is LGHNA and CDR2 YNFKEQ. Losses at the gene ends were 2 bases for V and 5 bases for J; bases not matched to a gene: 15. This CDR3 region has 18 residues. The CDR3 coding sequence is TGTGCCAGCAGCCAAAGGCCCGGCCATAGCGGGGGTCCCGAGACCCAGTACTTC. As protein: CASSQRPGHSGGPETQYF.

This chain links TRBV11-2 with TRBJ1-5; D unresolved. With 4 bases removed from V and 0 bases from J, the gap between germline ends came to 7 bases. This CDR3 spans 14 amino acids. Looked up from germline, CDR1 is SGHAT and CDR2 is FQNNGV. CDR3 protein: CASSWEHSNQPQHF. DNA of the CDR3: TGTGCCAGCAGCTGGGAGCATAGCAATCAGCCCCAGCATTTT.

This clonotype has only a few counts. The V gene is TRBV7-2, the J gene TRBJ1-6, with D maybe TRBD1 (6 bases). Germline V gene data show CDR1 as SGHTA and CDR2 as FQGNSA. The V and J ends lost 5 bases and 7 bases respectively, with 15 bases between them. The CDR3 is 15 amino acids. The CDR3 reads CASSPVGGGNSPLHF. CDR3 coding DNA: TGTGCCAGCAGCCCCGTAGGAGGGGGAAATTCACCCCTCCACTTT.

In this sample, this clonotype turned up a few times. V usage is TRBV5-1 and J usage is TRBJ2-5; D not certain. V lost 4 bases and J 5 bases, leaving 24 bases between the germline ends. Germline lookup yields CDR1 SGHRS and CDR2 YFSETQ. This CDR3 contains 17 residues. CDR3 residues: CASSPEGLRRKIETQYF. In nucleotides, the CDR3 is TGCGCCAGCAGCCCGGAAGGGTTGAGGCGTAAAATTGAGACCCAGTACTTC. The full variable domain, its missing parts supplied by reference TRBV5-1 and TRBJ2-5, is KAGVTQTPRYLIKTRGQQVTLSCSPISGHRSVSWYQQTPGQGLQFLFEYFSETQRNKGNFPGRFSGRQFSNSRSEMNVSTLELGDSALYLCASSPEGLRRKIETQYFGPGTRLLVL.

This clonotype was seen a few times. The chain is built from TRBV5-1 and TRBJ2-7; 9 bases map to TRBD1. Germline CDR1 and CDR2: SGHRS and YFSETQ. The CDR3 length is 15 residues. Germline trimming cut 8 bases from V and 0 bases from J; bases unmatched to any gene: 9. The CDR3 DNA is TGCGCCAGTTCTCCCGGGACAGGGACCTCCTACGAGCAGTACTTC. Protein: CASSPGTGTSYEQYF. The entire variable domain, with the rest obtained from reference TRBV5-1 and TRBJ2-7, is as follows: KAGVTQTPRYLIKTRGQQVTLSCSPISGHRSVSWYQQTPGQGLQFLFEYFSETQRNKGNFPGRFSGRQFSNSRSEMNVSTLELGDSALYLCASSPGTGTSYEQYFGPGTRLTVT.

The chain has TRBV12-3 or TRBV12-4 and TRBJ2-7, with TRBD1 matching 8 bases. J lost 3 bases, V lost 6 bases, and 10 bases had no gene match. This CDR3 contains 15 residues. CDR3 sequence: CASSRFGQGGYEQYF. In DNA, the CDR3 is TGTGCCAGCAGCCGCTTCGGACAGGGTGGCTACGAGCAGTACTTC.

V gene TRBV5-1 combines with J gene TRBJ2-7; no definite D call. V dropped 1 base and J dropped 4 bases, with 15 bases sitting between them. Germline loops: CDR1 SGHRS, CDR2 YFSETQ. The CDR3 is 15 amino acids. CDR3 nucleotide sequence: TGCGCCAGCAGCTTGAGCAGCTCCGGAATATACGAGCAGTACTTC. Its translation is CASSLSSSGIYEQYF.

This clonotype was counted many times. CDR3 in DNA: TGTGCCAGCAGTTTTAGAGGGGAGACCCAGTACTTC. Protein: CASSFRGETQYF. This chain connects TRBV12-3 or TRBV12-4 to TRBJ2-5; D might be TRBD2 (5 bases). Between the trimmed V and J ends, which lost 3 bases and 5 bases, there was a span of 7 bases. This CDR3 contains 12 residues.

This clonotype was seen just once. The chain couples TRBV2 to TRBJ2-1; 8 bases are shared with TRBD2. J lost 9 bases, V lost 3 bases, and 7 bases had no gene match. Germline V lookup: CDR1 SNHLY, CDR2 FYNNEI. The CDR3 length is 14 residues. Written as DNA, the CDR3 is TGTGCCAGCAGTGACCGGACTAGCCATGGTGAGCAGTTCTTC. This sequence encodes CASSDRTSHGEQFF.

This clonotype has only a few counts. The chain recombines TRBV20-1 with TRBJ1-4; D not resolved. CDR1 is DFQATT, CDR2 SNEGSKA, per germline (reference sequence). The CDR3 is 15 residues long. Trimming left V 5 bases short and J 0 bases short, with 13 bases between. Here the CDR3 reads CSARTGSATNEKLFF. CDR3 nucleotides: TGCAGTGCTCGAACCGGGTCCGCAACTAATGAAAAACTGTTTTTT.

The chain joins TRBV7-2 to TRBJ2-1; tentatively, D is TRBD1 or TRBD2 (7 bases each). V was pared by 0 bases and J by 4 bases, with 10 bases between. CDR3 size: 15 residues. Germline lookup yields CDR1 SGHTA and CDR2 FQGNSA. DNA of the CDR3: TGTGCCAGCAGCTTAGCGCAGGGGGGGTACAATGAGCAGTTCTTC. Its protein product is CASSLAQGGYNEQFF.

The genes are TRBV28 and TRBJ2-2; 7 nucleotides agree with TRBD1. The CDR3 is made up of 14 amino acids. V gave up 11 bases and J gave up 0 bases; unmatched junction bases: 6. CDR1 is MDHEN, CDR2 SYDVKM, per germline. The CDR3 loop reads CACRQGSNTGELFF. CDR3 DNA sequence: TGTGCCTGCCGACAGGGATCGAACACCGGGGAGCTGTTTTTT.

The chain is built from TRBV5-1 and TRBJ1-5; D perhaps matches TRBD1 (6 bases). V shed 3 bases and J shed 5 bases, with 9 bases lying between them. The CDR3 runs to 13 residues. Germline CDR1 and CDR2: SGHRS and YFSETQ. The CDR3 bases are TGCGCCAGCAGCTGGGAGGGGGATCAGCCCCAGCATTTT. Translated, it gives CASSWEGDQPQHF.

Here the CDR3 reads CASRLAATGELFF. The CDR3 bases are TGTGCCAGCAGACTAGCGGCCACCGGGGAGCTGTTTTTT. The V call is TRBV12-3 or TRBV12-4, the J call TRBJ2-2; 8 bases agree with TRBD2. There are 13 residues in the CDR3. V was pared by 6 bases and J by 4 bases, with 1 base of the junction left unmatched.

Note on this clonotype: At one boundary the junction diverges from the germline segment, which might be a read error. The chain employs TRBV5-1 and TRBJ1-6; TRBD1 matches at 10 bases. Germline-derived CDR1 and CDR2 are SGHRS and YFSETQ. This CDR3 spans 15 amino acids. CDR3 amino acids: CGSSIRTGGNSPLHF. The CDR3 DNA reads TGCGGCAGCAGCATCAGGACAGGGGGTAATTCACCCCTCCACTTT.